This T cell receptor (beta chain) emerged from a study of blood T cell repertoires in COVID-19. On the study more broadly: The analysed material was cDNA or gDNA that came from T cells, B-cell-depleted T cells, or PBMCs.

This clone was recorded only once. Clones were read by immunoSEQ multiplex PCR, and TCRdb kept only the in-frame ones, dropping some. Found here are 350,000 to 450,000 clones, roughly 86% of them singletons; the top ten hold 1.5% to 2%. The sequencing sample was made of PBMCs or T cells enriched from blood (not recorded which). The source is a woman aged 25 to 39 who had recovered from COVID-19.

The CDR3 DNA is TGTGCCAGCAGTCCAGGCGCTGCCTCCTATGGCTACACCTTC. Amino acids: CASSPGAASYGYTF. The chain links TRBV6-5 to TRBJ1-2; unclear D gene. This CDR3 has 14 residues. Trimming removed 5 bases at V and 4 bases at J, with 14 bases between. Looked up from germline, CDR1 is MNHEY and CDR2 is SVGAGI.